This is a list of T cell receptor beta chains from one sample in a study of glioma-infiltrating T cells after dendritic cell vaccination. Generated by immunoSEQ multiplex PCR, the TCRdb table keeps only in-frame clones and is missing some. This sample has about 87,000 clones, with 75% to 90% found just once. This sample comprised blood, obtained after dendritic cell vaccination. These receptors all come from a human donor with glioblastoma. Both conserved end residues are part of each CDR3. The D gene is left open where the match is weak. The size entry is marked missing in some rows and otherwise reads once, few, many or a size class.

CDR3: CASSDGSRGLSNQPQHF; DNA: TGTGCCAGCAGCGACGGGAGCAGGGGGTTGAGCAATCAGCCCCAGCATTTT; V: TRBV7-9; J: TRBJ1-5; size: NA; D: TRBD1
CDR3: CASSVPGTGGYEQYF; DNA: TGTGCCAGCAGTGTCCCCGGGACAGGAGGCTACGAGCAGTACTTC; V: TRBV25-1; J: TRBJ2-7; size: NA; D: TRBD1
CDR3: CASSFGTGSYEQYF; DNA: TGCGCCAGCAGCTTCGGGACTGGCTCCTACGAGCAGTACTTC; V: TRBV5-1; J: TRBJ2-7; size: NA; D: NA
CDR3: CASSQEARAGTNEKLFF; DNA: TGCGCCAGCAGCCAAGAGGCAAGGGCAGGGACAAATGAAAAACTGTTTTTT; V: TRBV4-1; J: TRBJ1-4; size: NA; D: NA
CDR3: CASGGARETQYF; DNA: TGTGCCAGCGGGGGGGCCCGGGAGACCCAGTACTTC; V: TRBV2; J: TRBJ2-5; size: NA; D: NA
CDR3: CASSYGEGTEAFF; DNA: TGTGCCAGCAGTTACGGGGAGGGCACTGAAGCTTTCTTT; V: TRBV6-5; J: TRBJ1-1; size: NA; D: NA
CDR3: CASSLAGLAGGHHEQYF; DNA: TGCGCCAGCAGCTTGGCCGGGCTAGCGGGGGGTCATCACGAGCAGTACTTC; V: TRBV5-1; J: TRBJ2-7; size: NA; D: TRBD2
CDR3: CASSAGRSSYTF; DNA: TGTGCCAGCAGCGCGGGCCGGTCAAGCTACACCTTC; V: TRBV5-6; J: TRBJ1-2; size: NA; D: NA
CDR3: CASSLAPGQGYEQYF; DNA: TGCGCCAGCAGCTTGGCCCCGGGACAGGGCTACGAGCAGTACTTC; V: TRBV5-1; J: TRBJ2-7; size: NA; D: TRBD1
CDR3: CASSLGERVVTEAFF; DNA: TGTGCCAGCAGCTTGGGAGAACGAGTGGTCACTGAAGCTTTCTTT; V: TRBV5-6; J: TRBJ1-1; size: NA; D: NA
CDR3: CASSPDLGGRSDTQYF; DNA: TGTGCCAGCAGCCCCGACCTAGGGGGACGGTCAGATACGCAGTATTTT; V: TRBV11-2; J: TRBJ2-3; size: NA; D: NA
CDR3: CASSLSDKNSPLHF; DNA: TGCGCCAGCAGCTTATCGGACAAAAATTCACCCCTCCACTTT; V: TRBV5-1; J: TRBJ1-6; size: NA; D: NA
CDR3: CASSLWDSYEQYF; DNA: TGTGCCAGCAGCCTTTGGGACAGTTACGAGCAGTACTTC; V: TRBV7-6; J: TRBJ2-7; size: few; D: TRBD1
CDR3: CASSSIRDRGSYEQYF; DNA: TGCGCCAGCAGCTCAATCCGGGACAGGGGTTCTTACGAGCAGTACTTC; V: TRBV5-1; J: TRBJ2-7; size: NA; D: TRBD1
CDR3: CSVEPGEGEKLFF; DNA: TGCAGCGTTGAGCCAGGCGAAGGCGAAAAACTGTTTTTT; V: TRBV29-1; J: TRBJ1-4; size: NA; D: NA
CDR3: CASSGEGGGSLHF; DNA: TGTGCCAGCAGTGGGGAAGGGGGAGGGTCCCTCCACTTT; V: TRBV6-1; J: TRBJ1-6; size: NA; D: NA
CDR3: CASSIRSNGNTIYF; DNA: TGTGCCAGTAGTATCCGGAGTAATGGAAACACCATATATTTT; V: TRBV19; J: TRBJ1-3; size: NA; D: NA
CDR3: CAGGTGENSPLHF; DNA: TGTGCCGGGGGGACAGGGGAGAATTCACCCCTCCACTTT; V: TRBV2; J: TRBJ1-6; size: NA; D: TRBD1
CDR3: CASQGMFITDTQYF; DNA: TGTGCCAGCCAGGGAATGTTCATCACAGATACGCAGTATTTT; V: TRBV5-6; J: TRBJ2-3; size: NA; D: NA
CDR3: CASSVFWPRGAETQYF; DNA: TGTGCCAGCAGTGTCTTCTGGCCTCGTGGAGCAGAGACCCAGTACTTC; V: TRBV2; J: TRBJ2-5; size: NA; D: NA
CDR3: CASSPGTGGTSYEQYF; DNA: TGTGCCAGCAGCCCTGGGACAGGGGGTACCTCCTACGAGCAGTACTTC; V: TRBV9; J: TRBJ2-7; size: NA; D: TRBD1
CDR3: CASSYSSSSLGDTQYF; DNA: TGTGCCAGCAGTTACTCGAGTTCTTCACTCGGAGATACGCAGTATTTT; V: TRBV6-5; J: TRBJ2-3; size: once; D: NA
CDR3: CASSVGQGNEKLFF; DNA: TGTGCCAGCAGCGTAGGTCAGGGGAATGAAAAACTGTTTTTT; V: TRBV9; J: TRBJ1-4; size: NA; D: NA
CDR3: CASSFGRAGTGELFF; DNA: TGTGCCAGCAGTTTCGGCAGGGCAGGCACCGGGGAGCTGTTTTTT; V: TRBV27; J: TRBJ2-2; size: once; D: NA
CDR3: CASSPGGGDGYTF; DNA: TGCGCCAGCAGCCCCGGCGGAGGAGATGGCTACACCTTC; V: TRBV5-1; J: TRBJ1-2; size: NA; D: NA